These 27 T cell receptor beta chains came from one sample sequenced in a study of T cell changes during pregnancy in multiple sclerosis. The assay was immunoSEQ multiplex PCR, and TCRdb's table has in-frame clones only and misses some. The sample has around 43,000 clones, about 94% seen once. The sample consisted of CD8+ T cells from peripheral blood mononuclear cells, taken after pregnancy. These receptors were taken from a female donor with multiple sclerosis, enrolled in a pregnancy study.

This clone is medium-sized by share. CDR3 protein: CASSLDRAGETEAFF. The CDR3 DNA is TGTGCCAGCAGCTTGGACCGGGCGGGGGAAACTGAAGCTTTCTTT. The chain links TRBV5-4 to TRBJ1-1; tentatively, D is TRBD1 (5 bases). Trimming took off 0 bases at V and 5 bases at J, with 14 bases between the two ends. The CDR3 totals 15 residues. Germline CDR1 SGHNT, CDR2 YYREEE (reference sequence).

CDR3 bases: TGTGCCAGCACTCCTCCACTTACTAGCGGGGGGCCCCCTAGCACAGATACGCAGTATTTT. Translating it yields CASTPPLTSGGPPSTDTQYF. The V call is TRBV2, the J call TRBJ2-3; 12 nucleotides line up with TRBD2. CDR1 and CDR2 from the germline V gene are SNHLY and FYNNEI. The CDR3 consists of 20 residues. After removal of 7 bases from V and 0 bases from J, the junction contained 17 bases not matched to a gene.

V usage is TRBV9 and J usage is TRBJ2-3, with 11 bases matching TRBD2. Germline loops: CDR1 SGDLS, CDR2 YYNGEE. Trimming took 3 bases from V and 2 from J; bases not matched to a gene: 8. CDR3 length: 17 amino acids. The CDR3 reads CASSAHSGRENTDTQYF. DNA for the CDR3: TGTGCCAGCAGCGCCCATAGCGGGAGGGAGAACACAGATACGCAGTATTTT. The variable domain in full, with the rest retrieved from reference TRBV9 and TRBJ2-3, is DSGVTQTPKHLITATGQRVTLRCSPRSGDLSVYWYQQSLDQGLQFLIQYYNGEERAKGNILERFSAQQFPDLHSELNLSSLELGDSALYFCASSAHSGRENTDTQYFGPGTRLTVL.

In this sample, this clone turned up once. The CDR3 region is CAISESQGASYEQYF. Here the CDR3 DNA reads TGTGCCATCAGTGAGTCACAGGGCGCCTCCTACGAGCAGTACTTC. This chain uses TRBV10-3 with TRBJ2-7; TRBD1 might be the D (6 bases). The CDR3 is 15 amino acids. Trimming stripped 0 bases from V and 0 bases from J, with 9 bases between. Germline lookup yields CDR1 ENHRY and CDR2 SYGVKD.

For the CDR3, the DNA is TGTGCCAGCAGTCCCAACGCCCTAGAGCAGTACTTC. Translated: CASSPNALEQYF. V is TRBV7-9 and J is TRBJ2-7; D is unresolved. Trimming took 6 bases from V and 7 from J, leaving 13 bases between them. The CDR3 extends over 12 amino acids. The germline CDR1 and CDR2 sequences are SEHNR and FQNEAQ (reference sequence).

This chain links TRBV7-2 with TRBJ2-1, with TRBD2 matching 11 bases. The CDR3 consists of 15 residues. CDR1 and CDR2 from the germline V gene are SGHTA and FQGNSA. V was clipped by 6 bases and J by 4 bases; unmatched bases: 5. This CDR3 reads CASSHGTSGYNEQFF. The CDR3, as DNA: TGTGCCAGCAGTCATGGGACTAGCGGTTACAATGAGCAGTTCTTC.

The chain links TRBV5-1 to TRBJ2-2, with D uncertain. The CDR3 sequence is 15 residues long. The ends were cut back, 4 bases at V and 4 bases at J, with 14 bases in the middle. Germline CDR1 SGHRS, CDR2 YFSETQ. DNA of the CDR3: TGCGCCAGCAGCGTCGTCCAGATTGGCACCGGGGAGCTGTTTTTT. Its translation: CASSVVQIGTGELFF.

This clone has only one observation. In DNA form, the CDR3 reads TGTGCCAGCAGCGTAGAGGGGGAGACTGAAGCTTTCTTT. This gives the protein CASSVEGETEAFF. This chain connects TRBV9 to TRBJ1-1, with D perhaps matching TRBD1 (6 bases). The CDR3 loop spans 13 amino acids. Trimming took off 0 bases at V and 5 bases at J, with 8 bases between the two ends. Germline V gives CDR1 SGDLS, CDR2 YYNGEE.

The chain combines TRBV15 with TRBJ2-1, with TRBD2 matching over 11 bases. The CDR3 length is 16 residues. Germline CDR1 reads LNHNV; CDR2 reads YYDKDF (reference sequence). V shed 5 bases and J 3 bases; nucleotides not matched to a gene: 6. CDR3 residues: CATSEGTSGSYNEQFF. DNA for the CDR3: TGTGCCACCAGCGAAGGTACTAGCGGGAGCTACAATGAGCAGTTCTTC.

The CDR3 is CASSPRDTRYYEQYF. The CDR3, as DNA: TGTGCCAGCAGCCCACGGGACACACGTTACTACGAGCAGTACTTC. The V and J genes are TRBV14 and TRBJ2-7, with D maybe TRBD1 (6 bases). Between the trimmed V and J ends, which lost 4 bases and 3 bases, there was a span of 16 bases. The CDR3 consists of 15 residues. Per the germline V gene, CDR1 is SGHDN and CDR2 is FVKESK.

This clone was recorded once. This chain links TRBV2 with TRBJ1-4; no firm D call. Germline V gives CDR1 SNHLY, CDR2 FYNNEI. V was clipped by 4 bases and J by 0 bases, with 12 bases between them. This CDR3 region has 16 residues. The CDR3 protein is CASSGAPGATNEKLFF. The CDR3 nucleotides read TGTGCCAGCAGTGGGGCCCCAGGCGCAACTAATGAAAAACTGTTTTTT. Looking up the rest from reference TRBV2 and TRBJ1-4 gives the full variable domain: EPEVTQTPSHQVTQMGQEVILRCVPISNHLYFYWYRQILGQKVEFLVSFYNNEISEKSEIFDDQFSVERPDGSNFTLKIRSTKLEDSAMYFCASSGAPGATNEKLFFGSGTQLSVL.

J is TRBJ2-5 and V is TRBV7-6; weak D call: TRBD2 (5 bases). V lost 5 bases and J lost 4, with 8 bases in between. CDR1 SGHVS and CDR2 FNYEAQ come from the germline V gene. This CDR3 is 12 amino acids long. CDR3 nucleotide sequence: TGTGCCAGCAGCGGAGGACGAGAGACCCAGTACTTC. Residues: CASSGGRETQYF.

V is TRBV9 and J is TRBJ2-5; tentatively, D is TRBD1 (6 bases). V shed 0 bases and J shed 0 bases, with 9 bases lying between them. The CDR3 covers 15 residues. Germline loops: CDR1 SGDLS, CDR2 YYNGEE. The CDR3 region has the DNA TGTGCCAGCAGCGTAGAAGACAGGTACCAAGAGACCCAGTACTTC. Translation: CASSVEDRYQETQYF.

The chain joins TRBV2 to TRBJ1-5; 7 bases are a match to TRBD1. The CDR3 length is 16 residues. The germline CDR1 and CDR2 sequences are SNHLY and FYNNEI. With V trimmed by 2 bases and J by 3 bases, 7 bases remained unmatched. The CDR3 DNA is TGTGCCAGCAGTGAATATCCCGGACAGGTCAATCAGCCCCAGCATTTT. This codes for CASSEYPGQVNQPQHF.

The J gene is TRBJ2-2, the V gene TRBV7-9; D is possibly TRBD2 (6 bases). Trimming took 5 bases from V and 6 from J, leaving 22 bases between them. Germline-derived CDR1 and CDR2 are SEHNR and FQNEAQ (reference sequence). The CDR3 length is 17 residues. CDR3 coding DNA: TGTGCCAGCAGCCCGACGGGGGTCGGTCCCGGTGCCGGGGAGCTGTTTTTT. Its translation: CASSPTGVGPGAGELFF.

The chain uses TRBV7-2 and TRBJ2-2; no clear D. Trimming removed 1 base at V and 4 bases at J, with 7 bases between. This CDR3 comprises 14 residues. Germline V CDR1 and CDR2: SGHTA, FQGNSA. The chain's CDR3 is CASSLGLATGELFF. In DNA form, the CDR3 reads TGTGCCAGCAGCTTAGGACTGGCCACCGGGGAGCTGTTTTTT.

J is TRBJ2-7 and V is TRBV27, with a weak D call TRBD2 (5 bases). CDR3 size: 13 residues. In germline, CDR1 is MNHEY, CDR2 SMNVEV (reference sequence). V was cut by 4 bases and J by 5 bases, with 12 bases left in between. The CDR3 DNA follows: TGTGCCAGCAGTTATCAGGCGGAGGACGAGCAGTACTTC. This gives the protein CASSYQAEDEQYF.

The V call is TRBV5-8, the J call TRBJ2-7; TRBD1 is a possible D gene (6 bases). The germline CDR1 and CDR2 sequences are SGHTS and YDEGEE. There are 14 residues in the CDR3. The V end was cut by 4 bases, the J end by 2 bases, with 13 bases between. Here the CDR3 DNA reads TGTGCCAGCAGCGCAACAGGGAGTCCCTACGAGCAGTACTTC. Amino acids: CASSATGSPYEQYF.

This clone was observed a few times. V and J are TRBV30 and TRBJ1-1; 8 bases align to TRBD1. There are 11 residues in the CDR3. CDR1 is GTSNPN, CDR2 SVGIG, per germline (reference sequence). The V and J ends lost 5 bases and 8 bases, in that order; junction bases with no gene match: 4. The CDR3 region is CAWSQGAEAFF. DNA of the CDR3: TGTGCCTGGTCCCAGGGGGCCGAAGCTTTCTTT.

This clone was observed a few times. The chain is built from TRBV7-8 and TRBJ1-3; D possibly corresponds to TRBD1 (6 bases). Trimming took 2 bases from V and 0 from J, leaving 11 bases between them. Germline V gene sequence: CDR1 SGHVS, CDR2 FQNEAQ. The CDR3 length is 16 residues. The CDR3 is CASSLFDRISGNTIYF. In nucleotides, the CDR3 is TGTGCCAGCAGCTTATTCGACAGGATCTCTGGAAACACCATATATTTT.

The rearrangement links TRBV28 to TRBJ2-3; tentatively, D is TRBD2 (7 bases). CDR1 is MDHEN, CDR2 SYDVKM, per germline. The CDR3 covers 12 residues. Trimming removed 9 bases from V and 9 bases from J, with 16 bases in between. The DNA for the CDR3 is TGTGCCAGTACCTTAGGGGGGGGGACGCAGTATTTT. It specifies CASTLGGGTQYF. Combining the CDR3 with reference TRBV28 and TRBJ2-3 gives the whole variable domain DVKVTQSSRYLVKRTGEKVFLECVQDMDHENMFWYRQDPGLGLRLIYFSYDVKMKEKGDIPEGYSVSREKKERFSLILESASTNQTSMYLCASTLGGGTQYFGPGTRLTVL.

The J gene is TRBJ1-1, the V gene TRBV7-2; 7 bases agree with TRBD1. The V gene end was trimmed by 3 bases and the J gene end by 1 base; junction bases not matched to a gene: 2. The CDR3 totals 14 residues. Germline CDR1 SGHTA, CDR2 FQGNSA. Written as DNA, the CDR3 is TGTGCCAGCAGCTTGGACAGGTGGAACACTGAAGCTTTCTTT. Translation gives CASSLDRWNTEAFF.

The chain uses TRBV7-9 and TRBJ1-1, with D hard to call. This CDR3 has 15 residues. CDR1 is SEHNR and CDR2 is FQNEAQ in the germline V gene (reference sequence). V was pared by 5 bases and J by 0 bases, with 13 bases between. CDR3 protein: CASSEPSAMNTEAFF. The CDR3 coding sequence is TGTGCCAGCAGCGAACCCTCCGCGATGAACACTGAAGCTTTCTTT.

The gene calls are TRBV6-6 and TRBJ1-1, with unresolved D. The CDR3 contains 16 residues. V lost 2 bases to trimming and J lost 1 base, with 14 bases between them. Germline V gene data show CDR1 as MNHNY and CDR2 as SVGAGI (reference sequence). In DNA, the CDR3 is TGTGCCAGCAGTTACCCGGCGGATTGGTGGAACACTGAAGCTTTCTTT. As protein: CASSYPADWWNTEAFF.

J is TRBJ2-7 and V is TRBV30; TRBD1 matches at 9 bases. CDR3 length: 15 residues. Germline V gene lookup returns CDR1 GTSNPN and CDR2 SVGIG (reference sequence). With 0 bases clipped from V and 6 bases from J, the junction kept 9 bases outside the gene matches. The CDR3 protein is CAWSVDLGQGSEQYF. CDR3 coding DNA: TGTGCCTGGAGTGTTGACTTGGGACAGGGAAGCGAGCAGTACTTC.

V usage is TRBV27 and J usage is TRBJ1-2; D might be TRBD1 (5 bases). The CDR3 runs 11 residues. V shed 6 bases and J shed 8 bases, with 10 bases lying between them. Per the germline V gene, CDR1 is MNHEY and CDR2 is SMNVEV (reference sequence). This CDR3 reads CASRSGSGYTF. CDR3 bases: TGTGCCAGCAGGTCAGGGTCGGGCTACACCTTC.

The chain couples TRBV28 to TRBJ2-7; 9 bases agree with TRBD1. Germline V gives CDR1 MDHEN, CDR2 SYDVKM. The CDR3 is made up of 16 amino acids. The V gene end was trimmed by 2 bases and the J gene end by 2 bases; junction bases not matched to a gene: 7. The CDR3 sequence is CASSLGLGTGTYEQYF. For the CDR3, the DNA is TGTGCCAGCAGTTTAGGTCTGGGGACAGGGACCTACGAGCAGTACTTC.